Listed here are 16 T cell receptor beta chains from one sample, sequenced in a study of cytomegalovirus exposure and HLA in healthy donors. The method was immunoSEQ multiplex PCR; TCRdb's version includes in-frame clones alone and lacks a portion of them. Altogether about 190,000 clones are present, 80% to 85% being singletons, with the ten largest covering 2.5% to 3%. The sequenced sample consisted of PBMCs. The receptors shown here come from a young woman in good health and CMV-seropositive.

The rearrangement uses TRBV7-8 and TRBJ1-5, with unresolved D. CDR1 is SGHVS and CDR2 is FQNEAQ in the germline V gene. CDR3 length: 13 amino acids. V lost 5 bases, J lost 6 bases, and 11 bases lay in between. The CDR3 reads CASSPQRSQPQHF. The CDR3 coding sequence is TGTGCCAGCAGCCCCCAACGGAGTCAGCCCCAGCATTTT.

This chain joins TRBV7-6 and TRBJ2-5; possible D gene TRBD1, 5 bases. Trimming removed 5 bases at V and 4 bases at J, with 14 bases between. CDR1 and CDR2 (germline): SGHVS, FNYEAQ. The CDR3 covers 14 residues. DNA for the CDR3: TGTGCCAGCAGCCCTATCAGGGAACCAGAGACCCAGTACTTC. Protein sequence: CASSPIREPETQYF.

The genes are TRBV6-5 and TRBJ1-2; 7 positions match TRBD1. This CDR3 has 15 amino acids. CDR1 is MNHEY and CDR2 is SVGAGI in the germline V gene. Trimming took 0 bases from V and 6 from J; bases not matched to a gene: 7. CDR3 residues: CASSYSTGLYDGYTF. CDR3 DNA sequence: TGTGCCAGCAGTTACTCGACAGGGCTCTACGATGGCTACACCTTC.

The rearrangement joins TRBV5-1 to TRBJ1-1, with a tentative D call TRBD1 (6 bases). CDR1 and CDR2 from the germline V gene are SGHRS and YFSETQ. Trimming removed 2 bases from V and 4 bases from J, with 9 bases in between. This CDR3 has 13 amino acids. The CDR3 loop reads CASSFGGATEAFF. CDR3 DNA sequence: TGCGCCAGCAGCTTTGGGGGGGCCACTGAAGCTTTCTTT.

This chain uses TRBV5-1 with TRBJ2-3; 7 positions agree with TRBD1. The CDR3 has 15 residues. The V gene end was trimmed by 1 base and the J gene end by 5 bases; junction bases not matched to a gene: 7. Germline loops: CDR1 SGHRS, CDR2 YFSETQ. The DNA of the CDR3 is TGCGCCAGCAGCTTGACAGGGGCCGTTGGAGATACGCAGTATTTT. Its protein is CASSLTGAVGDTQYF.

The CDR3: CASSYGRGVGELFF. The CDR3 bases are TGTGCCAGCAGTTACGGGCGGGGGGTCGGGGAGCTGTTTTTT. The chain combines TRBV27 with TRBJ2-2; 8 bases map to TRBD2. Germline values: CDR1 MNHEY, CDR2 SMNVEV (reference sequence). The CDR3 is made up of 14 amino acids. V was pared by 4 bases and J by 7 bases, with 5 bases of the junction left unmatched.

CDR3 sequence: CASSPPGLAGGLTDTQYF. The CDR3 DNA reads TGTGCCAGCAGCCCACCGGGACTAGCGGGGGGCCTCACAGATACGCAGTATTTT. The chain recombines TRBV11-3 with TRBJ2-3, with 15 bases that match TRBD2. J lost 2 bases, V lost 5 bases, and 8 bases had no gene match. Germline V gives CDR1 SGHNT, CDR2 YENEEA. The CDR3 covers 18 residues.

This clone was picked up a small number of times. The chain is built from TRBV2 and TRBJ1-5; tentative D call: TRBD1 (6 bases). V lost 6 bases, J lost 6 bases, and 15 bases lay in between. This CDR3 is built from 14 residues. Per the germline V gene, CDR1 is SNHLY and CDR2 is FYNNEI. CDR3 DNA: TGTGCCAGCAGCAAAAACAGGGCTAGTCAGCCCCAGCATTTT. Its translation is CASSKNRASQPQHF.

V gene TRBV5-6 combines with J gene TRBJ2-6; no definite D call. The CDR3 has 17 amino acids. Trimming removed 3 bases from V and 0 bases from J, with 13 bases in between. Looked up from germline, CDR1 is SGHDT and CDR2 is YYEEEE. CDR3 protein: CASSSTASGSGANVLTF. The CDR3 nucleotides read TGTGCCAGCAGCTCAACCGCCAGTGGCTCTGGGGCCAACGTCCTGACTTTC.

The chain carries TRBV18 and TRBJ2-7; D not certain. Between the trimmed V and J ends, which lost 0 bases and 4 bases, there was a span of 10 bases. The CDR3 runs to 14 residues. Germline-derived CDR1 and CDR2 are KGHSH and LQKENI. The CDR3 protein is CASSPPARVYEQYF. The CDR3 DNA is TGTGCCAGCTCACCACCGGCCCGGGTTTACGAGCAGTACTTC.

CDR3 loop: CASSPWGAAGYEQYF. The CDR3 DNA is TGTGCCAGCAGTCCCTGGGGAGCGGCGGGCTACGAGCAGTACTTC. The chain links TRBV6-6 to TRBJ2-7; D is perhaps TRBD2 (5 bases). Germline V gene sequence: CDR1 MNHNY, CDR2 SVGAGI (reference sequence). The CDR3 sequence is 15 residues long. The V gene lost 5 bases and the J gene lost 3 bases, with 17 bases spanning the gap.

This clone turned up a few times. The chain recombines TRBV6-5 with TRBJ1-6, with D maybe TRBD1 (5 bases). This CDR3 region has 16 residues. Germline V gene sequence: CDR1 MNHEY, CDR2 SVGAGI. V was shortened by 7 bases and J by 10 bases, with 23 bases between the two germline ends. The CDR3 is CASTYTLQGGISPLHF. DNA for the CDR3: TGTGCCAGCACTTATACTCTCCAGGGTGGTATCTCACCCCTCCACTTT.

The rearrangement uses TRBV6-1 and TRBJ2-5; 7 bases match TRBD2. This CDR3 region has 13 residues. V shed 11 bases, J shed 4 bases, and the junction held 10 bases outside the gene matches. CDR1 and CDR2 (germline): MNHNS, SASEGT. CDR3 DNA sequence: TGTGCCGTCAGGGAGGGAAGTGCAGAGACCCAGTACTTC. It is translated as CAVREGSAETQYF.

CDR3 bases: TGTGCCAGTAGTAGCGGGACCTCCACAGATACGCAGTATTTT. This encodes CASSSGTSTDTQYF. The V call is TRBV19, the J call TRBJ2-3; tentatively, D is TRBD2 (6 bases). V was shortened by 4 bases and J by 2 bases, with 10 bases between the two germline ends. This CDR3 spans 14 amino acids. In germline, CDR1 is LNHDA, CDR2 SQIVND (reference sequence). The entire variable domain, with the rest obtained from reference TRBV19 and TRBJ2-3, is as follows: DGGITQSPKYLFRKEGQNVTLSCEQNLNHDAMYWYRQDPGQGLRLIYYSQIVNDFQKGDIAEGYSVSREKKESFPLTVTSAQKNPTAFYLCASSSGTSTDTQYFGPGTRLTVL.

This chain links TRBV5-1 with TRBJ1-6, with 10 bases lining up with TRBD1. CDR3 length: 18 residues. Unmatched junction bases numbered 16, after V lost 4 bases and J lost 9 bases. Germline V gene lookup returns CDR1 SGHRS and CDR2 YFSETQ. Written as DNA, the CDR3 is TGCGCCAGCAGCACGACGACAGGGGGCGGTTCAGGTTTTTCACCCCTCCACTTT. Translation: CASSTTTGGGSGFSPLHF.

This clone was counted a single time. V and J are TRBV25-1 and TRBJ1-6, with D tentatively TRBD1 (6 bases). The CDR3 extends over 15 amino acids. V was shortened by 4 bases and J by 7 bases, with 14 bases between the two germline ends. The germline gives CDR1 MGHDK, CDR2 SYGVNS. The DNA of the CDR3 is TGTGCCAGCAGTGCAGACCCGGGGGGCAATTCACCCCTCCACTTT. It translates to CASSADPGGNSPLHF.